This T cell receptor beta chain derives from a study of blood T cell repertoires in COVID-19. CDR3 length equals 14 residues. Germline-derived CDR1 and CDR2 are MDHEN and SYDVKM. Trimming pared 6 bases from V and 7 bases from J, leaving 16 bases between. Enrolled through a virtual design, the participants were between roughly 18 and 90 years of age and came from approximately 25 US areas. Participant reports of clinical history set cohort assignment. As originally analysed: Reference gene primer amplification in the assay estimated nucleated cell counts. Sequencing used immunoSEQ multiplex PCR; TCRdb keeps in-frame clones, though not all of them. V and J calls plus clone size are reproduced from that table; the DNA served to infer D and trimming. This table has around 280,000 clones, around 88% appearing once.

This TCR was sampled from a woman aged 40 to 49 who had recovered from COVID-19. Material for sequencing was PBMCs or T cells enriched from blood (not recorded which). This sequence joins TRBV28 and TRBJ1-5; D ambiguous. The CDR3 DNA follows: TGTGCCAGCAGCCCCACTCCCTTCGGGCAGCCCCAGCATTTT. Protein sequence: CASSPTPFGQPQHF.